A selection of T cell receptor beta chains follows, all from one sample in a study of blood T cell repertoires in COVID-19. Assay used: immunoSEQ multiplex PCR; TCRdb lists only in-frame clones, some missing. The sample has 200,000 to 250,000 clones; roughly 76% are singletons. Material for sequencing was peripheral blood. These receptors all stem from a woman of 80 years or more with COVID-19, enrolled during active disease. The CDR3 runs from the conserved cysteine through the conserved F or W. The D gene is left open where the match is weak. Not all rows give a size; the values are once, few, many and, for expanded clones, a class.

clone_size	v_call	j_call	d_call	cdr3_nt	cdr3_aa
NA	TRBV15	TRBJ1-1	NA	TGTGCCACCAGCAGAGATTTGGGAGCTAGTGAAGCTTTCTTT	CATSRDLGASEAFF
NA	TRBV7-8	TRBJ1-1	NA	TGTGCCAGCAGCTTCTGGACAGAAGACACTGAAGCTTTCTTT	CASSFWTEDTEAFF
few	TRBV5-5	TRBJ2-3	NA	TGTGCCAGCAGCCCCAAGGAAGCGGATACGCAGTATTTT	CASSPKEADTQYF
NA	TRBV4-1	TRBJ1-1	NA	TGCGCCAGCAGCCGCCCGGACAGGAACACTGAAGCTTTCTTT	CASSRPDRNTEAFF
few	TRBV5-1	TRBJ1-1	TRBD1	TGCGCCAGCAGCGAACAGGGGGGAGGCACTGAAGCTTTCTTT	CASSEQGGGTEAFF
few	TRBV2	TRBJ2-2	NA	TGTGCCAGCAGGTACAGGGCGAACACCGGGGAGCTGTTTTTT	CASRYRANTGELFF
few	TRBV27	TRBJ1-2	TRBD1	TGTGCCAGCAGTTTCAGGGGGCGCGGGGTCAATGGCTACACCTTC	CASSFRGRGVNGYTF
few	TRBV5-4	TRBJ2-2	TRBD1	TGTGCCAGCAGCCCCAGTCCCGGGACAGGGGGCGCGGTAGCCGGGGAGCTGTTTTTT	CASSPSPGTGGAVAGELFF
NA	TRBV5-1	TRBJ2-5	NA	TGCGCCAGCAGCCGAGGACTCCAAGAGACCCAGTACTTC	CASSRGLQETQYF
NA	TRBV18	TRBJ1-1	TRBD1	TGTGCCAGCTCACCCGGACAGGGAGGAACTGAAGCTTTCTTT	CASSPGQGGTEAFF
NA	TRBV25-1	TRBJ2-2	NA	TGTGCCAGTGAGAGGAGCGGGCTGAACACCGGGGAGCTGTTTTTT	CASERSGLNTGELFF
NA	TRBV7-2	TRBJ2-3	TRBD2	TGTGCCAGCACCTCGACTCGTCCGGGACTAGCGGATACGCAGTATTTT	CASTSTRPGLADTQYF
NA	TRBV7-9	TRBJ1-2	NA	TGTGCCAGCAGCAAAGACAGACACTATGGCTACACCTTC	CASSKDRHYGYTF
NA	TRBV3-1/TRBV3-2	TRBJ1-3	TRBD1	TGTGCCAGCAGCCAAGGGAAGAGAAACAGGGGAATTTTT	CASSQGKRNRGIF